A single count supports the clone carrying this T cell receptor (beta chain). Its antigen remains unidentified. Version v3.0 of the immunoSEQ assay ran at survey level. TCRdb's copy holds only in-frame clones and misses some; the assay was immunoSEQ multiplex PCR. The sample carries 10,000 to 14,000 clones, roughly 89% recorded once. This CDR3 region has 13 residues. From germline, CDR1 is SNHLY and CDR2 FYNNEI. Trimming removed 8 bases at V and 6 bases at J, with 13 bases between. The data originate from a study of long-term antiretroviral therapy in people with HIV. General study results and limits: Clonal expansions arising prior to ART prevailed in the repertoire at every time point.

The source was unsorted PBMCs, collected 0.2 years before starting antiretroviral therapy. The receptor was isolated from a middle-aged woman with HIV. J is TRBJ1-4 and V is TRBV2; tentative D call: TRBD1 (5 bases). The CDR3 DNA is TGTGCCAGCGGCATCCGGGGGGATGAAAAACTGTTTTTT. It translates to CASGIRGDEKLFF. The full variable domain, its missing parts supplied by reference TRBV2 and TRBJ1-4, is EPEVTQTPSHQVTQMGQEVILRCVPISNHLYFYWYRQILGQKVEFLVSFYNNEISEKSEIFDDQFSVERPDGSNFTLKIRSTKLEDSAMYFCASGIRGDEKLFFGSGTQLSVL.